This TCR beta chain was sequenced during a study of blood T cell repertoires in COVID-19. The trim removed 5 bases at V and 10 bases at J, leaving 5 bases unmatched. Germline CDR1 is PRHDT and CDR2 is FYEKMQ (reference sequence). This CDR3 comprises 13 residues. Assay used: immunoSEQ multiplex PCR; TCRdb lists only in-frame clones, some missing. The sample includes about 78,000 clones, around nine tenths seen only once; the top ten take around 1.9%. This chain uses TRBV13 with TRBJ1-4; 9 bases are a match to TRBD1. This TCR was recovered from a woman between 55 and 75 years old with acute or convalescent COVID-19. Sequencing was done on a sample of peripheral blood. The CDR3: CASSRETGGKLFF. CDR3 in DNA: TGTGCCAGCAGCCGCGAGACAGGGGGAAAACTGTTTTTT.